Below are 13 T cell receptor beta chains sequenced from a single sample in a study of T cells in Graves' hyperthyroidism and ophthalmopathy (dated by TCRdb to between 2018 and 2021). Libraries were prepared through multiplex PCR. TCRdb lists the instrument as Illumina HiSeq 2000. TCR beta CDR3 regions were amplified from RNA transcripts. For the first round of RT-PCR on the TCR CDR3, the HTBI primer set was used together with the Qiagen OneStep RT-PCR kit. TCRdb passed the public sequencing reads through fastp at Q25 and MiXCR, retaining productive beta sequences. Rows with one shared CDR3 protein collapse into an entry with the most common genes and DNA. The table for this sample lists about 640,000 distinct CDR3 sequences; around 20% of them were counted only once. The ten most abundant clones make up under 35% of the sample. Sequencing used blood. The receptor set was obtained from a young man with Graves' ophthalmopathy.

This chain's CDR3 is CASRPRGTDYLSGNTIYF. The CDR3, as DNA: TGTGCCAGCAGGCCCCGCGGGACAGACTATCTCTCTGGAAACACCATATATTTT. The rearrangement links TRBV27 to TRBJ1-3; 7 bases match TRBD1. Per the germline V gene, CDR1 is MNHEY and CDR2 is SMNVEV (reference sequence). Unmatched junction bases numbered 14, after V lost 6 bases and J lost 0 bases. The CDR3 runs to 18 residues.

As regards this clonotype: At one of its ends the junction is not consistent with the germline gene, which may arise from a read error. This chain joins TRBV24-1 and TRBJ2-3; D possibly matches TRBD1 or TRBD2 (5 bases each). This CDR3 has 17 residues. Germline lookup yields CDR1 KGHDR and CDR2 SFDVKD. The CDR3 spells CSYRLRDGLPLGDTQYF. CDR3 sequence (DNA): TGCTCCTACCGCTTGAGGGACGGCCTCCCGCTTGGAGATACGCAGTATTTT.

Only a few counts were recorded for this clonotype. The chain joins TRBV12-3 or TRBV12-4 to TRBJ1-6; 8 nucleotides line up with TRBD1. The CDR3 runs 13 residues. J lost 9 bases, V lost 6 bases, and 4 bases had no gene match. The CDR3 reads CASRADRGSPLHF. Here the CDR3 DNA reads TGTGCCAGCAGAGCAGACAGGGGTTCACCCCTCCACTTT.

This clonotype was detected a few times. The rearrangement joins TRBV30 to TRBJ2-1, with 12 bases aligning to TRBD2. Per the germline V gene, CDR1 is GTSNPN and CDR2 is SVGIG (reference sequence). This CDR3 comprises 14 residues. V lost 4 bases and J lost 8; bases outside the gene matches: 6. The CDR3 loop reads CAWTSGRAPDEQFF. CDR3 DNA sequence: TGTGCCTGGACTAGCGGGAGGGCCCCGGATGAGCAGTTCTTC.

The chain uses TRBV27 and TRBJ2-3; 14 nucleotides line up with TRBD2. J was trimmed by 9 bases and V by 4 bases; bases with no gene match: 12. There are 17 residues in the CDR3. Germline V gene lookup returns CDR1 MNHEY and CDR2 SMNVEV (reference sequence). CDR3 sequence: CASSSLGLAGVGKTQYF. CDR3 nucleotides: TGTGCCAGCAGTTCCCTGGGACTAGCGGGAGTTGGTAAGACGCAGTATTTT.

There are a few counts of this clonotype. This chain joins TRBV7-9 and TRBJ1-3; D is possibly TRBD1 (6 bases). The ends were cut back, 5 bases at V and 2 bases at J, with 13 bases in the middle. The germline V gene has CDR1 SEHNR and CDR2 FQNEAQ (reference sequence). This CDR3 comprises 15 residues. CDR3 residues: CASSQQTGTGNTIYF. CDR3 DNA sequence: TGTGCCAGCAGCCAACAAACAGGGACTGGAAACACCATATATTTT.

The genes are TRBV12-3 or TRBV12-4 and TRBJ2-1; 16 bases agree with TRBD2. The trim removed 5 bases at V and 15 bases at J, leaving 16 bases unmatched. The CDR3 spans 17 residues. CDR3 in DNA: TGTGCCAGCAGTGCCGGGACTAGCGGGAGGGCCCTCCCGGTCTTGTTCTTC. Translation gives CASSAGTSGRALPVLFF.

This clonotype occurred many times. V gene TRBV5-1 combines with J gene TRBJ1-1; the D gene is possibly TRBD1 (5 bases). The CDR3 has 13 residues. From germline, CDR1 is SGHRS and CDR2 YFSETQ. The germline V and J ends were trimmed by 4 bases and 5 bases, with 12 bases remaining between them. Written as DNA, the CDR3 is TGCGCCAGCAGCCCGGGACTCTGGACTGAAGCTTTCTTT. Translated, it gives CASSPGLWTEAFF.

In DNA, the CDR3 is TGCAGTGCTAGAGATCTCGAGACTAGCGGGATAACAGATACGCAGTATTTT. Encoded protein: CSARDLETSGITDTQYF. The chain joins TRBV20-1 to TRBJ2-3, with TRBD2 identical over 11 bases. Germline V CDR1 and CDR2: DFQATT, SNEGSKA (reference sequence). There are 17 residues in the CDR3. J gave up 3 bases and V 0 bases, and 8 bases lay outside the gene matches.

The gene calls are TRBV2 and TRBJ2-2; no reliable D call. Per the germline V gene, CDR1 is SNHLY and CDR2 is FYNNEI. The CDR3 has 10 residues. Trimming took 10 bases from V and 6 from J, leaving 6 bases between them. The chain's CDR3 is CANEPGELFF. CDR3 sequence (DNA): TGTGCCAATGAACCCGGGGAGCTGTTTTTT.

This chain joins TRBV12-3 or TRBV12-4 and TRBJ1-2; possibly TRBD1 for D (5 bases). V lost 6 bases and J 3 bases, leaving 11 bases between the germline ends. This CDR3 comprises 13 residues. The CDR3 reads CASSYWGDYGYTF. The DNA for the CDR3 is TGTGCCAGCAGCTACTGGGGGGACTATGGCTACACCTTC.

This clonotype was counted ten times or more. V gene TRBV2 combines with J gene TRBJ2-5; D is unclear. Germline lookup yields CDR1 SNHLY and CDR2 FYNNEI. The CDR3 runs 12 residues. The V gene lost 7 bases and the J gene lost 0 bases, with 6 bases spanning the gap. The CDR3 sequence: CASTQDQETQYF. The CDR3 DNA is TGTGCCAGCACGCAGGACCAAGAGACCCAGTACTTC.

This clonotype occurred many times. This chain uses TRBV27 with TRBJ1-1, with a possible D match to TRBD1 (6 bases). V dropped 6 bases and J dropped 0 bases, with 14 bases sitting between them. Per germline, CDR1 MNHEY and CDR2 SMNVEV (reference sequence). The CDR3 loop spans 15 amino acids. CDR3 in DNA: TGTGCCAGCAGGCCGCAACAGGGCGTGAACACTGAAGCTTTCTTT. Translation gives CASRPQQGVNTEAFF.